These 8 T cell receptor beta chains were all obtained from the same sample, sequenced in a study of cytomegalovirus exposure and HLA in healthy donors. Both 60 Vbeta primers and 13 Jbeta primers went into the PCR. This table comes from immunoSEQ multiplex PCR, and its TCRdb copy is limited to in-frame clones, with some not included. The data hold 50,000 to 65,000 clones, with 65% to 80% observed a single time. The sample comprised PBMCs. The receptors were gathered from a woman between 25 and 40 years old in good health and CMV-seronegative.

This clone came up a few times. This chain connects TRBV29-1 to TRBJ2-1; 9 nucleotides line up with TRBD2. With V trimmed by 6 bases and J by 5 bases, 8 bases remained unmatched. The CDR3 contains 14 residues. CDR1 is SQVTM and CDR2 is ANQGSEA in the germline V gene. CDR3 nucleotide sequence: TGCAGCGTCCGGACTAGCGTGGCAAACAATGAGCAGTTCTTC. It translates to CSVRTSVANNEQFF.

The rearrangement links TRBV7-9 to TRBJ2-2; the D gene is possibly TRBD1 (6 bases). The CDR3 length is 17 residues. V lost 3 bases and J 3 bases, leaving 17 bases between the germline ends. Germline values: CDR1 SEHNR, CDR2 FQNEAQ (reference sequence). Written as DNA, the CDR3 is TGTGCCAGCAGCTTGGCTCAGGGGTATTCGTACACCGGGGAGCTGTTTTTT. Protein: CASSLAQGYSYTGELFF.

The V call is TRBV5-3, the J call TRBJ1-1; a weak D match, TRBD1 (6 bases). TRBV5-3 is an ORF for which the function is uncertain. The length of the CDR3 is 14 residues. The V gene lost 4 bases and the J gene lost 6 bases, with 16 bases spanning the gap. In DNA form, the CDR3 reads TGTGCCAGAAGCCCCCGGGGGGGGGCGGCTGAAGCTTTCTTT. Protein sequence: CARSPRGGAAEAFF.

The chain combines TRBV14 with TRBJ2-1; TRBD2 agrees at 10 bases. This CDR3 is 16 amino acids long. The germline CDR1 and CDR2 sequences are SGHDN and FVKESK. The ends lost 1 base at V and 4 bases at J; junction bases unmatched: 4. The CDR3: CASSQGSGGGYNEQFF. The CDR3, as DNA: TGTGCCAGCAGCCAAGGCAGCGGGGGGGGGTACAATGAGCAGTTCTTC. Variable domain in full (rest from reference TRBV14 and TRBJ2-1): EAGVTQFPSHSVIEKGQTVTLRCDPISGHDNLYWYRRVMGKEIKFLLHFVKESKQDESGMPNNRFLAERTGGTYSTLKVQPAELEDSGVYFCASSQGSGGGYNEQFFGPGTRLTVL.

V usage is TRBV6-5 and J usage is TRBJ1-2; no firm D call. V was pared by 2 bases and J by 8 bases, with 9 bases between. Germline CDR1 MNHEY, CDR2 SVGAGI. This CDR3 region has 12 residues. The CDR3 DNA reads TGTGCCAGCAGTTACCTGGAGGAGGGCTACACCTTC. Encoded protein: CASSYLEEGYTF.

The chain joins TRBV27 to TRBJ2-3; 7 nucleotides line up with TRBD2. The CDR3 consists of 14 residues. The V segment lost 6 bases and the J segment 6 bases; nucleotides outside the gene matches: 9. Germline CDR1 MNHEY, CDR2 SMNVEV (reference sequence). CDR3 in DNA: TGTGCCAGCAGCCTGGGACTACCGCCGGATACGCAGTATTTT. It is translated as CASSLGLPPDTQYF.

The rearrangement joins TRBV28 to TRBJ2-2; the D is unclear. With 7 bases removed from V and 4 bases from J, the gap between germline ends came to 13 bases. This CDR3 has 14 residues. Germline V gene sequence: CDR1 MDHEN, CDR2 SYDVKM. The CDR3 protein is CASMISVSTGELFF. For the CDR3, the DNA is TGTGCCAGCATGATTAGTGTGAGCACCGGGGAGCTGTTTTTT.

The sample holds a few counts of this clone. This CDR3 reads CASSFRTSGRNEQFF. The CDR3 DNA follows: TGTGCCAGCAGTTTCCGGACTAGCGGGAGGAATGAGCAGTTCTTC. The genes are TRBV28 and TRBJ2-1; 14 nucleotides agree with TRBD2. Germline CDR1 MDHEN, CDR2 SYDVKM. The CDR3 contains 15 residues. Trimming cost V 3 bases and J 7 bases; bases outside gene matches: 2.